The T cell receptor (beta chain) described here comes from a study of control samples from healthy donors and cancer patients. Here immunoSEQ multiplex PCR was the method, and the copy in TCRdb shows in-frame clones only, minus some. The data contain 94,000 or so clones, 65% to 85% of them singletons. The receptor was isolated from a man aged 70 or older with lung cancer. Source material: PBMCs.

CDR3 coding DNA: TGTGCCAGCAGTGTGGCTAGCGGGGGGAACACCGGGGAGCTGTTTTTT. This translates into CASSVASGGNTGELFF. The gene calls are TRBV2 and TRBJ2-2, with 10 bases identical to TRBD2. This CDR3 is built from 16 residues. The germline V gene has CDR1 SNHLY and CDR2 FYNNEI. V gave up 4 bases and J gave up 1 base; unmatched junction bases: 3.